This is a list of T cell receptor beta chains from one sample in a study of read filtering for tumor transcriptome and immune sequencing. One entry per CDR3 protein results from TCRdb running MiXCR on the reads. Among more than 100,000 distinct CDR3 sequences listed, 10% to 15% were seen once. The sequenced material came from a population of CD138-negative cells sorted from bone marrow. These receptors came from a donor at least 40 years old with multiple myeloma. CDR3s include the opening cysteine and the closing phenylalanine or tryptophan. Each record gives: D gene, clone size, V gene, J gene, CDR3 DNA, CDR3 protein. D genes are given only for firm matches. A clone size is listed for some rows: how often the clone was seen (once, few, many), or a class if it is expanded.

d_gene: NA
abundance: few
v_gene: TRBV6-5
j_gene: TRBJ1-3
CDR3nt: TGTGCCAGCAGTTACTCGACTTCTGGAAACACCATATATTTT
CDR3aa: CASSYSTSGNTIYF

d_gene: NA
abundance: few
v_gene: TRBV28
j_gene: TRBJ1-5
CDR3nt: TGTGCCAGCAGTTCGACCCTCCAGCAGCCCCAGCATTTT
CDR3aa: CASSSTLQQPQHF

d_gene: NA
abundance: many
v_gene: TRBV9
j_gene: TRBJ1-6
CDR3nt: TGTGCCAGCAGCGTGGGCTACGAGCCTTGGAATTCACCCCTCCACTTT
CDR3aa: CASSVGYEPWNSPLHF

d_gene: NA
abundance: NA
v_gene: TRBV3-1
j_gene: TRBJ1-1
CDR3nt: TGTGCCAGCGGCCAGGGGAGGGGGGAAGGCACTGAAGCTTTCTTT
CDR3aa: CASGQGRGEGTEAFF

d_gene: TRBD2
abundance: NA
v_gene: TRBV2
j_gene: TRBJ2-3
CDR3nt: TGTGCCAGCAGTGAAGGCGGGGGGTTGACAGATACGCAGTATTTT
CDR3aa: CASSEGGGLTDTQYF

d_gene: TRBD1
abundance: many
v_gene: TRBV5-1
j_gene: TRBJ2-2
CDR3nt: TGCGCCAGCAGATTAGACAGGGGAGCCACCGGGGAGCTGTTTTTT
CDR3aa: CASRLDRGATGELFF

d_gene: TRBD2
abundance: many
v_gene: TRBV6-5
j_gene: TRBJ2-5
CDR3nt: TGTGCCAGCAGGCAGGACGGGGGGGAGACCCAGTACTTC
CDR3aa: CASRQDGGETQYF

d_gene: NA
abundance: many
v_gene: TRBV5-1
j_gene: TRBJ1-1
CDR3nt: TGCGCCAGCAGCCCCCGCGAGGGTTCTGAAGCTTTCTTT
CDR3aa: CASSPREGSEAFF

d_gene: NA
abundance: many
v_gene: TRBV5-1
j_gene: TRBJ1-5
CDR3nt: TGCGCCAGCAGCCTCAGTTCGGATCAGCCCCAGCATTTT
CDR3aa: CASSLSSDQPQHF

d_gene: NA
abundance: many
v_gene: TRBV7-8
j_gene: TRBJ2-7
CDR3nt: TGTGCCAGCTCGTATGGGGCCGATTACGAGCAGTACTTC
CDR3aa: CASSYGADYEQYF

d_gene: NA
abundance: many
v_gene: TRBV15
j_gene: TRBJ2-3
CDR3nt: TGTGCCACCAGCAGAGATGGGGACACGAGCACAGATACGCAGTATTTT
CDR3aa: CATSRDGDTSTDTQYF

d_gene: TRBD2
abundance: many
v_gene: TRBV20-1
j_gene: TRBJ2-1
CDR3nt: TGCAGTGCAGGCGGGAGATTTGGGCGGAATGAGCAGTTCTTC
CDR3aa: CSAGGRFGRNEQFF

d_gene: TRBD2
abundance: few
v_gene: TRBV7-3
j_gene: TRBJ2-3
CDR3nt: TGTGCCAGCAGCCTTACCGCGGGGGTTGGAGGTGATACGCAGTATTTT
CDR3aa: CASSLTAGVGGDTQYF